Shown below are 30 T cell receptor beta chains from a single sample sequenced in a study of cytomegalovirus exposure and HLA in healthy donors. Researchers ran the PCR with 60 Vbeta and 13 Jbeta primers. Some clones are missing from TCRdb's copy, which holds only in-frame ones; the method was immunoSEQ multiplex PCR. The sample has 180,000 or so clones, 70% to 85% seen once. Material for sequencing was PBMCs. These TCRs come from a young man in good health and CMV-seronegative.

For this clone: Distinct nucleotide sequences in the sample also encode this CDR3. This CDR3 is CASRYRGETQYF. CDR3 nucleotides: TGTGCCAGCCGGTACAGGGGCGAGACCCAGTACTTC. The chain recombines TRBV2 with TRBJ2-5; the match to TRBD1 covers 7 bases. The CDR3 runs 12 residues. Per the germline V gene, CDR1 is SNHLY and CDR2 is FYNNEI. V was clipped by 8 bases and J by 5 bases; unmatched bases: 5.

The sample holds a few counts of this clone. J is TRBJ2-3 and V is TRBV5-1; TRBD2 aligns across 7 bases. The V segment lost 0 bases and the J segment 2 bases; nucleotides outside the gene matches: 9. The CDR3 loop spans 17 amino acids. Germline V gene data show CDR1 as SGHRS and CDR2 as YFSETQ. The DNA for the CDR3 is TGCGCCAGCAGCTTGGAGGTAGCGGGTCCAGTCACAGATACGCAGTATTTT. Protein product: CASSLEVAGPVTDTQYF.

This rearrangement joins TRBV7-2 to TRBJ2-2, with D perhaps matching TRBD1 (6 bases). This CDR3 contains 13 residues. Germline V gene sequence: CDR1 SGHTA, CDR2 FQGNSA. V shed 7 bases and J shed 3 bases, with 9 bases lying between them. CDR3 DNA: TGTGCCAGCAACAGGGTGGACACCGGGGAGCTGTTTTTT. Translating gives CASNRVDTGELFF. Full variable domain (rest looked up from reference TRBV7-2 and TRBJ2-2): GAGVSQSPSNKVTEKGKDVELRCDPISGHTALYWYRQSLGQGLEFLIYFQGNSAPDKSGLPSDRFSAERTGGSVSTLTIQRTQQEDSAVYLCASNRVDTGELFFGEGSRLTVL.

The chain recombines TRBV5-1 with TRBJ2-7, with D possibly TRBD1 on 6 matching bases. The germline gives CDR1 SGHRS, CDR2 YFSETQ. The CDR3 runs to 15 residues. Trimming removed 4 bases at V and 0 bases at J, with 14 bases between. CDR3 amino acids: CASSGVGGASYEQYF. The CDR3 DNA reads TGCGCCAGCAGCGGAGTTGGGGGCGCCTCCTACGAGCAGTACTTC.

The chain employs TRBV7-3 and TRBJ2-3; 13 nucleotides align to TRBD2. Losses at the gene ends were 4 bases for V and 2 bases for J; bases not matched to a gene: 6. Germline CDR1 and CDR2: SGHTA and FQGTGA. The CDR3 is 17 residues long. The CDR3 loop is CASSSLTSGGTTDTQYF. Here the CDR3 DNA reads TGTGCCAGCAGCTCTCTGACTAGCGGGGGGACCACAGATACGCAGTATTTT. The full variable domain, in which reference TRBV7-3 and TRBJ2-3 provide the parts outside the CDR3, is GAGVSQTPSNKVTEKGKYVELRCDPISGHTALYWYRQSLGQGPEFLIYFQGTGAADDSGLPNDRFFAVRPEGSVSTLKIQRTERGDSAVYLCASSSLTSGGTTDTQYFGPGTRLTVL.

V and J are TRBV30 and TRBJ1-2, with TRBD1 identical over 8 bases. In germline, CDR1 is GTSNPN, CDR2 SVGIG (reference sequence). The length of the CDR3 is 13 residues. Trimming took 3 bases from V and 5 from J; bases not matched to a gene: 5. CDR3 residues: CAWSTGGKYGYTF. The DNA for the CDR3 is TGTGCCTGGAGCACAGGGGGTAAATATGGCTACACCTTC. The variable domain in full, completed from reference TRBV30 and TRBJ1-2, reads SQTIHQWPATLVQPVGSPLSLECTVEGTSNPNLYWYRQAAGRGLQLLFYSVGIGQISSEVPQNLSASRPQDRQFILSSKKLLLSDSGFYLCAWSTGGKYGYTFGSGTRLTVV.

The chain uses TRBV5-1 and TRBJ1-2; D call uncertain. The CDR3 loop spans 13 amino acids. Trimming pared 0 bases from V and 7 bases from J, leaving 10 bases between. CDR1 is SGHRS and CDR2 is YFSETQ in the germline V gene. The CDR3 DNA reads as TGCGCCAGCAGCTTGGTCGGTTTTAGTGGCTACACCTTC. Translating it yields CASSLVGFSGYTF.

The CDR3 spells CASSPPGQGLGYTF. The CDR3 DNA reads as TGTGCCAGTAGCCCACCGGGACAGGGGTTGGGCTACACCTTC. V and J are TRBV19 and TRBJ1-2; TRBD1 agrees at 10 bases. The length of the CDR3 is 14 residues. CDR1 and CDR2 (germline): LNHDA, SQIVND (reference sequence). Trimming removed 6 bases from V and 8 bases from J; junction bases left unmatched: 9.

The chain has TRBV27 and TRBJ1-2, with D unclear. The CDR3 consists of 14 residues. The V end was cut by 4 bases, the J end by 4 bases, with 13 bases between. Germline V gene sequence: CDR1 MNHEY, CDR2 SMNVEV (reference sequence). This CDR3 reads CASSSRMEGYGYTF. The CDR3 DNA follows: TGTGCCAGCAGTTCCAGGATGGAGGGCTATGGCTACACCTTC.

This clone was found once. This chain uses TRBV27 with TRBJ1-2; 10 bases match TRBD1. The J segment lost 3 bases and the V segment lost 4 bases, leaving 11 bases of the junction unmatched. Germline CDR1 is MNHEY and CDR2 is SMNVEV (reference sequence). CDR3 length: 17 residues. DNA of the CDR3: TGTGCCAGCAGTTCCCGCCCTTCCGGGACAGGGGACTATGGCTACACCTTC. Translated: CASSSRPSGTGDYGYTF.

This clone appeared a few times. The rearrangement joins TRBV9 to TRBJ1-4; the D gene is possibly TRBD1 (6 bases). The CDR3 is 14 residues long. V shed 0 bases and J shed 8 bases, with 11 bases lying between them. Germline V lookup: CDR1 SGDLS, CDR2 YYNGEE. The DNA of the CDR3 is TGTGCCAGCAGCGTAGGTCAGGGGAACGAAAAACTGTTTTTT. It is translated as CASSVGQGNEKLFF.

The gene calls are TRBV5-6 and TRBJ2-3; unclear D gene. The CDR3 is made up of 13 amino acids. Germline CDR1 SGHDT, CDR2 YYEEEE. V gave up 1 base and J gave up 4 bases, with 7 bases separating them. In DNA, the CDR3 is TGTGCCAGCAGCTTGATCGAGGCAGATACGCAGTATTTT. It encodes CASSLIEADTQYF. Full variable domain (missing parts from reference TRBV5-6 and TRBJ2-3): DAGVTQSPTHLIKTRGQQVTLRCSPKSGHDTVSWYQQALGQGPQFIFQYYEEEERQRGNFPDRFSGHQFPNYSSELNVNALLLGDSALYLCASSLIEADTQYFGPGTRLTVL.

The chain is built from TRBV4-2 and TRBJ2-7; 8 positions agree with TRBD1. V trimming: 1 base; J trimming: 3 bases; junction bases outside the gene matches: 5. The CDR3 is 15 amino acids. CDR1 is LGHNA and CDR2 is YNFKEQ in the germline V gene. CDR3: CASSQVGQGGYEQYF. The CDR3 region has the DNA TGTGCCAGCAGCCAAGTAGGACAGGGAGGCTACGAGCAGTACTTC.

This chain's CDR3 is CAWSSPSLEAFF. The CDR3 bases are TGTGCCTGGTCTAGTCCAAGCCTTGAAGCTTTCTTT. The rearrangement links TRBV30 to TRBJ1-1; D ambiguous. Trimming took 5 bases from V and 7 from J, leaving 14 bases between them. The V gene's germline CDR1 is GTSNPN and CDR2 SVGIG (reference sequence). The CDR3 runs to 12 residues.

V usage is TRBV6-1 and J usage is TRBJ2-5; D is possibly TRBD2 (5 bases). Germline V gene data show CDR1 as MNHNS and CDR2 as SASEGT. This CDR3 has 15 amino acids. Trimming removed 3 bases at V and 4 bases at J, with 15 bases between. The CDR3 sequence is CASSDKGRHGETQYF. The CDR3 DNA sequence: TGTGCCAGCAGTGACAAAGGGAGACACGGAGAGACCCAGTACTTC.

This chain joins TRBV7-2 and TRBJ2-2, with D hard to call. The CDR3 totals 15 residues. V was cut by 5 bases and J by 6 bases, with 16 bases left in between. Germline assignment: CDR1 SGHTA and CDR2 FQGNSA. The CDR3 is CASSIFLGFSGELFF. CDR3 coding DNA: TGTGCCAGCAGCATATTCTTGGGCTTCTCCGGGGAGCTGTTTTTT.

The chain carries TRBV7-9 and TRBJ2-7; 9 bases line up with TRBD2. There are 15 residues in the CDR3. In germline, CDR1 is SEHNR, CDR2 FQNEAQ (reference sequence). V trimming: 5 bases; J trimming: 6 bases; junction bases outside the gene matches: 11. The CDR3 DNA reads TGTGCCAGCAGCACGGGGAGCGGGGGGCAGGGCGAGCAGTACTTC. Translated, it gives CASSTGSGGQGEQYF.

The CDR3: CASSYGSGDTQYF. CDR3 sequence (DNA): TGTGCCAGCAGTTACGGGAGCGGGGATACGCAGTATTTT. The rearrangement links TRBV6-6 to TRBJ2-3, with D perhaps matching TRBD2 (6 bases). CDR1 and CDR2 from the germline V gene are MNHNY and SVGAGI (reference sequence). The CDR3 loop spans 13 amino acids. V shed 2 bases and J shed 6 bases, with 9 bases lying between them.

J is TRBJ2-7 and V is TRBV2; 8 bases align to TRBD1. The CDR3 is made up of 12 amino acids. V lost 10 bases to trimming and J lost 6 bases; unmatched junction nucleotides: 8. The germline V gene encodes CDR1 SNHLY and CDR2 FYNNEI. The CDR3 DNA follows: TGTGCCACTTACAGGGGGTCTATCGAGCAGTACTTC. Amino acids: CATYRGSIEQYF. Complete variable domain (other parts from reference TRBV2 and TRBJ2-7): EPEVTQTPSHQVTQMGQEVILRCVPISNHLYFYWYRQILGQKVEFLVSFYNNEISEKSEIFDDQFSVERPDGSNFTLKIRSTKLEDSAMYFCATYRGSIEQYFGPGTRLTVT.

This clone has just a few counts. This sequence joins TRBV7-2 and TRBJ1-3, with D possibly being TRBD1 (6 bases). V dropped 3 bases and J dropped 6 bases, with 15 bases sitting between them. CDR3 length: 15 amino acids. The germline V gene has CDR1 SGHTA and CDR2 FQGNSA. CDR3 amino acids: CASSFIQGAVNTIYF. The CDR3 nucleotides read TGTGCCAGCAGCTTCATACAGGGTGCAGTAAACACCATATATTTT.

The chain carries TRBV15 and TRBJ1-2, with 10 positions matching TRBD1. Germline CDR1 is LNHNV and CDR2 is YYDKDF (reference sequence). After removal of 0 bases from V and 5 bases from J, the junction contained 3 bases not matched to a gene. The CDR3 spans 15 residues. The CDR3 DNA sequence: TGTGCCACCAGCAGAGAGCGGGACAGGGGATATGGCTACACCTTC. Translated: CATSRERDRGYGYTF.

The V and J genes are TRBV5-1 and TRBJ1-6; 7 positions match TRBD1. J lost 7 bases, V lost 1 base, and 5 bases had no gene match. The length of the CDR3 is 15 residues. CDR1 and CDR2 (germline): SGHRS, YFSETQ. The CDR3 sequence is CASSLRDSRNSPLHF. In nucleotides, the CDR3 is TGCGCCAGCAGCTTGAGGGACAGCAGAAATTCACCCCTCCACTTT.

The chain links TRBV19 to TRBJ1-5; perhaps TRBD1 as D (5 bases). Germline V gene lookup returns CDR1 LNHDA and CDR2 SQIVND (reference sequence). The CDR3 extends over 13 amino acids. Trimming pared 5 bases from V and 4 bases from J, leaving 9 bases between. CDR3 nucleotide sequence: TGTGCCAGTAGTTTCCCAGGGAATCAGCCCCAGCATTTT. Its translation is CASSFPGNQPQHF.

V is TRBV7-9 and J is TRBJ2-5; tentative D call: TRBD2 (5 bases). The CDR3 sequence is 14 residues long. Germline V gene data show CDR1 as SEHNR and CDR2 as FQNEAQ (reference sequence). Trimming removed 4 bases from V and 4 bases from J, with 13 bases in between. CDR3 bases: TGTGCCAGCAGCTCCTGGACTCCTTTAGAGACCCAGTACTTC. It is translated as CASSSWTPLETQYF.

The J gene is TRBJ2-7, the V gene TRBV7-2; 10 bases align to TRBD2. Germline CDR1 SGHTA, CDR2 FQGNSA. Trimming cost V 5 bases and J 4 bases; bases outside gene matches: 5. The CDR3 has 14 amino acids. The CDR3 protein is CASSPGLARYEQYF. The CDR3, as DNA: TGTGCCAGCAGCCCGGGACTAGCGCGTTACGAGCAGTACTTC.

This chain uses TRBV2 with TRBJ1-2; D unresolved. Germline V lookup: CDR1 SNHLY, CDR2 FYNNEI. CDR3 size: 14 residues. The germline V and J ends were trimmed by 2 bases and 2 bases, with 9 bases remaining between them. The CDR3 sequence: CASSENGLNYGYTF. CDR3 nucleotide sequence: TGTGCCAGCAGTGAAAACGGGTTAAACTATGGCTACACCTTC. Looking up the rest from reference TRBV2 and TRBJ1-2 gives the full variable domain: EPEVTQTPSHQVTQMGQEVILRCVPISNHLYFYWYRQILGQKVEFLVSFYNNEISEKSEIFDDQFSVERPDGSNFTLKIRSTKLEDSAMYFCASSENGLNYGYTFGSGTRLTVV.

The J gene is TRBJ1-4, the V gene TRBV19; maybe TRBD1 (5 bases). The CDR3 length is 14 residues. V was cut by 11 bases and J by 0 bases, with 13 bases left in between. The germline CDR1 and CDR2 sequences are LNHDA and SQIVND (reference sequence). CDR3 coding DNA: TGTGCCGTGTCGGAAGGGGCAACTAATGAAAAACTGTTTTTT. Protein: CAVSEGATNEKLFF.

A few counts support this clone. Here the CDR3 DNA reads TGTGCCAGCAGCTTACTAGCCAACACCGGGGAGCTGTTTTTT. Its protein product is CASSLLANTGELFF. The V and J genes are TRBV11-3 and TRBJ2-2; maybe TRBD2 (5 bases). The V gene lost 2 bases and the J gene lost 2 bases, with 6 bases spanning the gap. The CDR3 spans 14 residues. The germline V gene encodes CDR1 SGHNT and CDR2 YENEEA. The full variable domain, its missing parts supplied by reference TRBV11-3 and TRBJ2-2, is EAGVVQSPRYKIIEKKQPVAFWCNPISGHNTLYWYLQNLGQGPELLIRYENEEAVDDSQLPKDRFSAERLKGVDSTLKIQPAELGDSAVYLCASSLLANTGELFFGEGSRLTVL.

The genes are TRBV7-9 and TRBJ2-2; 9 bases align to TRBD1. CDR1 SEHNR and CDR2 FQNEAQ come from the germline V gene (reference sequence). Trimming at V came to 1 base and at J to 7 bases, leaving 7 bases not matched to a gene. This CDR3 has 16 amino acids. The CDR3 nucleotides read TGTGCCAGCAGCTTAGGGGGACAGGGCCTTCGCGGGGAGCTGTTTTTT. Translated, it gives CASSLGGQGLRGELFF.

The chain uses TRBV4-2 and TRBJ2-5; the match to TRBD2 covers 13 bases. This CDR3 has 15 residues. Looked up from germline, CDR1 is LGHNA and CDR2 is YNFKEQ. J gave up 5 bases and V 3 bases, and 3 bases lay outside the gene matches. CDR3 coding DNA: TGTGCCAGCAGCCAGACTAGCGGGGGGATGGAGACCCAGTACTTC. As protein: CASSQTSGGMETQYF.